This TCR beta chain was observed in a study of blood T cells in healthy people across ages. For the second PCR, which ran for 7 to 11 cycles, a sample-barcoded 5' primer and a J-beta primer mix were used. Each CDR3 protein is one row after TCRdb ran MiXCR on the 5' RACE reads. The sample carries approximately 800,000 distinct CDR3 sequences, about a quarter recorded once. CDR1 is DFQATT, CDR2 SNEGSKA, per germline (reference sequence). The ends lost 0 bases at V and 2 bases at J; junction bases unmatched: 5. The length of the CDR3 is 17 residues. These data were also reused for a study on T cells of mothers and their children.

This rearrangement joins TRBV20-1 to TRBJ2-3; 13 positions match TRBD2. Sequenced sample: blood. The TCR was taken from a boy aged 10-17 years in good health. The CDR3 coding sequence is TGCAGTGCTAGAGATGGGGGACTAGCGGGGCCCACAGATACGCAGTATTTT. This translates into CSARDGGLAGPTDTQYF.